The present T cell receptor beta chain was sequenced within a study of cytomegalovirus exposure and HLA in healthy donors. As regards this clone: Its specificity is not known.

Per the germline V gene, CDR1 is SEHNR and CDR2 is FQNEAQ (reference sequence). CDR3 size: 17 residues. Trimming took 5 bases from V and 0 from J; bases not matched to a gene: 9. Regarding the study as a whole: Later analysis revealed greater clonal expansion in HLA-associated TCR beta chains than in equally common others.

PCR was performed using 60 Vbeta and 13 Jbeta primers. Repertoires were generated with immunoSEQ multiplex PCR, while TCRdb's copy carries only in-frame clones and drops some. The table lists 100,000 to 140,000 clones, 65% to 85% of them singletons, with around 2.1% in the top ten. The sample taken for sequencing was PBMCs. The chain recombines TRBV7-9 with TRBJ1-2, with 10 positions matching TRBD1. The receptor was isolated from a man aged 18 to 29 in good health and CMV-seronegative. This chain's CDR3 is CASSPDRGRVPNYGYTF. The DNA for the CDR3 is TGTGCCAGCAGCCCCGACAGGGGGCGAGTCCCTAACTATGGCTACACCTTC.